The 32 T cell receptor beta chains reported below all come from one sample, sequenced in a study of blood T cell repertoires in COVID-19. Libraries were prepared by immunoSEQ multiplex PCR; TCRdb keeps only in-frame clonotypes and omits some of them. The profile covers about 340,000 clones, with under 95% appearing a single time and around 18% taken by the ten largest. The sample consisted of PBMCs or T cells enriched from blood (not recorded which). All receptors come from a woman aged 25 to 39 who had recovered from COVID-19.

The chain links TRBV6-7 to TRBJ2-1, with TRBD1 matching 8 bases. TRBV6-7 is filed as an ORF, its function uncertain. The CDR3 sequence is 17 residues long. With 2 bases clipped from V and 1 base from J, the junction kept 7 bases outside the gene matches. CDR3 coding DNA: TGTGCCAGCAGTTACCCCAGGGGGCCTCCTTCCTACAATGAGCAGTTCTTC. Translating it yields CASSYPRGPPSYNEQFF.

The chain's CDR3 is CASSDSYISPLHF. CDR3 bases: TGTGCCAGCTCAGACAGCTACATTTCACCCCTCCACTTT. The J gene is TRBJ1-6, the V gene TRBV18, with D possibly matching TRBD1 (5 bases). Germline CDR1 KGHSH, CDR2 LQKENI. V lost 5 bases and J 9 bases, leaving 11 bases between the germline ends. The CDR3 has 13 amino acids.

DNA for the CDR3: TGTGCCAGCAGGGACAGGGCGGGCTATGGCTACACCTTC. Its protein product is CASRDRAGYGYTF. The J gene is TRBJ1-2, the V gene TRBV28; 8 bases map to TRBD1. Germline V gives CDR1 MDHEN, CDR2 SYDVKM. V was pared by 6 bases and J by 4 bases, with 4 bases of the junction left unmatched. The CDR3 totals 13 residues.

V gene TRBV6-6 combines with J gene TRBJ1-3; 7 positions match TRBD1. The CDR3 sequence is 15 residues long. V trimming: 7 bases; J trimming: 3 bases; junction bases outside the gene matches: 9. Germline CDR1 reads MNHNY; CDR2 reads SVGAGI (reference sequence). This chain's CDR3 is CASTVKQGSGNTIYF. CDR3 bases: TGTGCCAGCACTGTAAAACAGGGGAGTGGAAACACCATATATTTT.

The CDR3, as DNA: TGTGCCAGCAGTACAGCACTAGCGGGGGGGCCCCAGTATTTT. This sequence encodes CASSTALAGGPQYF. This sequence joins TRBV2 and TRBJ2-3; TRBD2 matches 13 bases. Germline CDR1 and CDR2: SNHLY and FYNNEI. V shed 5 bases and J 12 bases; nucleotides not matched to a gene: 8. This CDR3 contains 14 residues.

The chain has TRBV7-6 and TRBJ1-2; 9 bases match TRBD1. The V gene's germline CDR1 is SGHVS and CDR2 FNYEAQ. V trimming: 3 bases; J trimming: 8 bases; junction bases outside the gene matches: 4. This CDR3 contains 13 residues. The CDR3: CASSLATGGGYTF. CDR3 DNA: TGTGCCAGCAGCTTGGCGACAGGGGGAGGCTACACCTTC.

V and J are TRBV28 and TRBJ1-6; D gene ambiguous. CDR1 is MDHEN and CDR2 is SYDVKM in the germline V gene. The CDR3 has 13 residues. V gave up 7 bases and J gave up 3 bases, with 7 bases separating them. In nucleotides, the CDR3 is TGTGCCAGCACCCGGGTCTATAATTCACCCCTCCACTTT. It encodes CASTRVYNSPLHF.

This sequence joins TRBV28 and TRBJ1-5; the D is unclear. The length of the CDR3 is 12 residues. The germline V gene encodes CDR1 MDHEN and CDR2 SYDVKM. Between the trimmed V and J ends, which lost 3 bases and 6 bases, there was a span of 6 bases. The CDR3 bases are TGTGCCAGCAGTTTGGCAGTTCAGCCCCAGCATTTT. Its protein product is CASSLAVQPQHF.

V is TRBV2 and J is TRBJ2-7, with 12 positions matching TRBD2. CDR1 is SNHLY and CDR2 is FYNNEI in the germline V gene. V lost 7 bases, J lost 2 bases, and 6 bases stayed unmatched. The CDR3 is made up of 15 amino acids. CDR3 residues: CASILGLAGTYEQYF. In DNA form, the CDR3 reads TGTGCCAGCATCCTAGGACTAGCGGGAACCTACGAGCAGTACTTC.

V usage is TRBV11-3 and J usage is TRBJ2-5; 8 nucleotides agree with TRBD2. The germline V gene encodes CDR1 SGHNT and CDR2 YENEEA. The CDR3 spans 16 residues. The V segment lost 5 bases and the J segment 5 bases; nucleotides outside the gene matches: 13. CDR3 DNA: TGTGCCAGCAGCCTCGGGGGGCGGGGGGCCAGGGAGACCCAGTACTTC. It yields the protein CASSLGGRGARETQYF.

This clone was detected only once. This sequence joins TRBV6-2 or TRBV6-3 and TRBJ1-1; a weak D match, TRBD1 (6 bases). This CDR3 is 16 amino acids long. Germline V lookup: CDR1 MNHEY, CDR2 SVGEGT. The V end lost 0 bases, the J end lost 1 base, and 12 bases lay between the germline ends. CDR3: CASSYSMGAGNTEAFF. The DNA for the CDR3 is TGTGCCAGCAGTTACTCGATGGGGGCCGGGAACACTGAAGCTTTCTTT.

V usage is TRBV20-1 and J usage is TRBJ2-7, with 9 bases identical to TRBD1. There are 14 residues in the CDR3. Per germline, CDR1 DFQATT and CDR2 SNEGSKA (reference sequence). The junction had 5 bases not matched to a gene; V was cut back by 3 bases and J by 2 bases. Written as DNA, the CDR3 is TGCAGTGCTAGTGGCCGACAGGGGGCCTACGAGCAGTACTTC. This codes for CSASGRQGAYEQYF.

The genes are TRBV3-1 (or the pseudogene TRBV3-2) and TRBJ2-1; the D gene is possibly TRBD1 (5 bases). Germline V gene lookup returns CDR1 LGHDT and CDR2 YNNKEL (reference sequence). CDR3 length: 15 amino acids. The ends were cut back, 4 bases at V and 4 bases at J, with 14 bases in the middle. This CDR3 reads CASSRGPQGYNEQFF. The CDR3 region has the DNA TGTGCCAGCAGCCGTGGACCCCAGGGTTACAATGAGCAGTTCTTC.

The gene calls are TRBV9 and TRBJ2-3, with D possibly matching TRBD1 (5 bases). The CDR3 extends over 16 amino acids. V lost 3 bases and J lost 1, with 15 bases in between. Per the germline V gene, CDR1 is SGDLS and CDR2 is YYNGEE. The CDR3 reads CASSEEYKGRTDTQYF. The CDR3 region has the DNA TGTGCCAGCAGCGAAGAATACAAGGGGCGCACAGATACGCAGTATTTT.

The chain joins TRBV15 to TRBJ2-1, with 14 bases that match TRBD2. Trimming removed 3 bases from V and 6 bases from J; junction bases left unmatched: 7. Per germline, CDR1 LNHNV and CDR2 YYDKDF (reference sequence). This CDR3 contains 17 residues. CDR3 amino acids: CATSSGLAGGGVNEQFF. The CDR3 bases are TGTGCCACCAGCAGTGGACTAGCGGGAGGCGGGGTCAATGAGCAGTTCTTC.

The V call is TRBV5-1, the J call TRBJ2-6; a weak D match, TRBD2 (6 bases). This CDR3 contains 17 residues. V was cut by 2 bases and J by 0 bases, with 12 bases left in between. The germline V gene has CDR1 SGHRS and CDR2 YFSETQ. This CDR3 is CASSLSQGLSGANVLTF. The CDR3 DNA reads as TGCGCCAGCAGCTTAAGTCAGGGACTCTCTGGGGCCAACGTCCTGACTTTC.

The rearrangement joins TRBV7-2 to TRBJ2-1, with D perhaps matching TRBD1 (6 bases). Trimming left V 2 bases short and J 8 bases short, with 16 bases between. The CDR3 loop spans 15 amino acids. The V gene's germline CDR1 is SGHTA and CDR2 FQGNSA. CDR3 sequence: CASSLYTGKLYEQFF. DNA for the CDR3: TGTGCCAGCAGCTTATATACAGGGAAACTCTATGAGCAGTTCTTC. The whole variable domain, remainder taken from reference TRBV7-2 and TRBJ2-1, is GAGVSQSPSNKVTEKGKDVELRCDPISGHTALYWYRQSLGQGLEFLIYFQGNSAPDKSGLPSDRFSAERTGGSVSTLTIQRTQQEDSAVYLCASSLYTGKLYEQFFGPGTRLTVL.

This clone was found once. This chain connects TRBV7-2 to TRBJ1-1, with TRBD1 as a possible D gene (5 bases). The V and J ends lost 5 bases and 1 base respectively, with 8 bases between them. Germline V gene data show CDR1 as SGHTA and CDR2 as FQGNSA. The CDR3 sequence is 13 residues long. CDR3 DNA sequence: TGTGCCAGCAGCAACACAGGGAACACTGAAGCTTTCTTT. As protein: CASSNTGNTEAFF.

The rearrangement uses TRBV28 and TRBJ1-2; no clear D. There are 12 residues in the CDR3. V gave up 3 bases and J gave up 4 bases, with 6 bases separating them. Germline V gives CDR1 MDHEN, CDR2 SYDVKM. The CDR3 spells CASSLNGYGYTF. The CDR3 DNA is TGTGCCAGCAGTTTGAACGGCTATGGCTACACCTTC.

The rearrangement uses TRBV3-1 (or the pseudogene TRBV3-2) and TRBJ2-5; 13 nucleotides match TRBD2. Trimming cost V 1 base and J 5 bases; bases outside gene matches: 7. The germline gives CDR1 LGHDT, CDR2 YNNKEL (reference sequence). The CDR3 totals 17 residues. The DNA of the CDR3 is TGTGCCAGCAGCCAAGGGGGACTAGCGGGACGGGGGGAGACCCAGTACTTC. Its translation is CASSQGGLAGRGETQYF.

The chain couples TRBV5-8 to TRBJ1-1; D perhaps matches TRBD1 (5 bases). The germline V and J ends were trimmed by 0 bases and 10 bases, with 13 bases remaining between them. This CDR3 is built from 13 residues. Germline-derived CDR1 and CDR2 are SGHTS and YDEGEE. The CDR3 loop reads CASSLAGLPRAFF. CDR3 coding DNA: TGTGCCAGCAGCTTGGCGGGACTCCCGAGAGCTTTCTTT. The full variable domain, with the rest looked up from reference TRBV5-8 and TRBJ1-1, is EAGVTQSPTHLIKTRGQQATLRCSPISGHTSVYWYQQALGLGLQFLLWYDEGEERNRGNFPPRFSGRQFPNYSSELNVNALELEDSALYLCASSLAGLPRAFFGQGTRLTVV.

This chain uses TRBV6-2 or TRBV6-3 with TRBJ2-1; no definite D call. CDR3 size: 12 residues. The germline V gene has CDR1 MNHEY and CDR2 SVGEGT. V gave up 6 bases and J gave up 3 bases, with 6 bases separating them. Here the CDR3 DNA reads TGTGCCAGCAGCTCCATCTACAATGAGCAGTTCTTC. Encoded protein: CASSSIYNEQFF.

This chain links TRBV7-2 with TRBJ2-2; D gene unclear. CDR1 is SGHTA and CDR2 is FQGNSA in the germline V gene. Trimming removed 2 bases at V and 0 bases at J, with 10 bases between. The length of the CDR3 is 16 residues. The CDR3 sequence: CASSLILTANTGELFF. DNA for the CDR3: TGTGCCAGCAGCTTAATTCTAACAGCGAACACCGGGGAGCTGTTTTTT.

The rearrangement links TRBV28 to TRBJ2-7; the match to TRBD2 covers 7 bases. The CDR3 sequence is 15 residues long. Trimming at V came to 7 bases and at J to 2 bases, leaving 11 bases not matched to a gene. Germline V gives CDR1 MDHEN, CDR2 SYDVKM. The CDR3 nucleotides read TGTGCCAGCACCCCCTCTAGCGGAGCTACCTACGAGCAGTACTTC. It translates to CASTPSSGATYEQYF.

V is TRBV9 and J is TRBJ2-3; 7 nucleotides align to TRBD2. This CDR3 spans 15 amino acids. Trimming took 6 bases from V and 5 from J; bases not matched to a gene: 12. Germline V lookup: CDR1 SGDLS, CDR2 YYNGEE. CDR3: CASTLSAGAIDTQYF. The CDR3 DNA sequence: TGTGCCAGCACTCTATCGGCGGGAGCGATAGATACGCAGTATTTT.

V is TRBV10-3 and J is TRBJ2-7; D might be TRBD1 (5 bases). The CDR3 consists of 13 residues. The ends were cut back, 6 bases at V and 5 bases at J, with 14 bases in the middle. Germline CDR1 reads ENHRY; CDR2 reads SYGVKD. DNA of the CDR3: TGTGCCATCAGCGGCGCAGGGAAGGACGAGCAGTACTTC. Translating gives CAISGAGKDEQYF.

The rearrangement uses TRBV18 and TRBJ1-5; 11 bases fit TRBD1. The CDR3 is 15 amino acids. Germline trimming cut 4 bases from V and 5 bases from J; bases unmatched to any gene: 4. Germline CDR1 KGHSH, CDR2 LQKENI. The CDR3 here is CASSLDRGRDQPQHF. The CDR3, as DNA: TGTGCCAGCTCACTGGACAGGGGGCGCGATCAGCCCCAGCATTTT.

This chain connects TRBV7-2 to TRBJ1-1, with TRBD1 matching 8 bases. V dropped 5 bases and J dropped 5; count of bases not matched to a gene: 4. Germline CDR1 reads SGHTA; CDR2 reads FQGNSA. The CDR3 is 13 amino acids. The CDR3 bases are TGTGCCAGCAGCCCAGGGGGCTGGACTGAAGCTTTCTTT. Its translation: CASSPGGWTEAFF.

The chain uses TRBV5-1 and TRBJ1-2, with 7 bases aligning to TRBD1. From germline, CDR1 is SGHRS and CDR2 YFSETQ. This CDR3 has 13 residues. V dropped 8 bases and J dropped 0; count of bases not matched to a gene: 4. The CDR3 region is CASRDSSNYGYTF. CDR3 bases: TGCGCCAGTCGGGACAGTTCTAACTATGGCTACACCTTC.

This clone was detected only once. V gene TRBV9 combines with J gene TRBJ2-7; 8 nucleotides match TRBD2. CDR1 and CDR2 (germline): SGDLS, YYNGEE. The CDR3 loop spans 15 amino acids. V was clipped by 4 bases and J by 2 bases; unmatched bases: 8. This CDR3 is CASSSGTSNAYEQYF. In nucleotides, the CDR3 is TGTGCCAGCAGCTCGGGGACTAGTAACGCCTACGAGCAGTACTTC.

The rearrangement links TRBV6-4 to TRBJ2-1; 9 bases fit TRBD1. This CDR3 has 13 amino acids. With 7 bases clipped from V and 8 bases from J, the junction kept 6 bases outside the gene matches. The V gene's germline CDR1 is MRHNA and CDR2 SNTAGT. CDR3 sequence (DNA): TGTGCCAGCACCGGGACAGGGCTCCATGAGCAGTTCTTC. It specifies CASTGTGLHEQFF.

The CDR3 sequence is CASSYRTGGSYEQYF. CDR3 DNA: TGCGCCAGCAGCTACCGGACAGGGGGCTCCTACGAGCAGTACTTC. This chain joins TRBV4-3 and TRBJ2-7; 10 positions match TRBD1. CDR1 and CDR2 (germline): LGHNA, YSLEER. V dropped 5 bases and J dropped 0; count of bases not matched to a gene: 4. CDR3 length: 15 residues.